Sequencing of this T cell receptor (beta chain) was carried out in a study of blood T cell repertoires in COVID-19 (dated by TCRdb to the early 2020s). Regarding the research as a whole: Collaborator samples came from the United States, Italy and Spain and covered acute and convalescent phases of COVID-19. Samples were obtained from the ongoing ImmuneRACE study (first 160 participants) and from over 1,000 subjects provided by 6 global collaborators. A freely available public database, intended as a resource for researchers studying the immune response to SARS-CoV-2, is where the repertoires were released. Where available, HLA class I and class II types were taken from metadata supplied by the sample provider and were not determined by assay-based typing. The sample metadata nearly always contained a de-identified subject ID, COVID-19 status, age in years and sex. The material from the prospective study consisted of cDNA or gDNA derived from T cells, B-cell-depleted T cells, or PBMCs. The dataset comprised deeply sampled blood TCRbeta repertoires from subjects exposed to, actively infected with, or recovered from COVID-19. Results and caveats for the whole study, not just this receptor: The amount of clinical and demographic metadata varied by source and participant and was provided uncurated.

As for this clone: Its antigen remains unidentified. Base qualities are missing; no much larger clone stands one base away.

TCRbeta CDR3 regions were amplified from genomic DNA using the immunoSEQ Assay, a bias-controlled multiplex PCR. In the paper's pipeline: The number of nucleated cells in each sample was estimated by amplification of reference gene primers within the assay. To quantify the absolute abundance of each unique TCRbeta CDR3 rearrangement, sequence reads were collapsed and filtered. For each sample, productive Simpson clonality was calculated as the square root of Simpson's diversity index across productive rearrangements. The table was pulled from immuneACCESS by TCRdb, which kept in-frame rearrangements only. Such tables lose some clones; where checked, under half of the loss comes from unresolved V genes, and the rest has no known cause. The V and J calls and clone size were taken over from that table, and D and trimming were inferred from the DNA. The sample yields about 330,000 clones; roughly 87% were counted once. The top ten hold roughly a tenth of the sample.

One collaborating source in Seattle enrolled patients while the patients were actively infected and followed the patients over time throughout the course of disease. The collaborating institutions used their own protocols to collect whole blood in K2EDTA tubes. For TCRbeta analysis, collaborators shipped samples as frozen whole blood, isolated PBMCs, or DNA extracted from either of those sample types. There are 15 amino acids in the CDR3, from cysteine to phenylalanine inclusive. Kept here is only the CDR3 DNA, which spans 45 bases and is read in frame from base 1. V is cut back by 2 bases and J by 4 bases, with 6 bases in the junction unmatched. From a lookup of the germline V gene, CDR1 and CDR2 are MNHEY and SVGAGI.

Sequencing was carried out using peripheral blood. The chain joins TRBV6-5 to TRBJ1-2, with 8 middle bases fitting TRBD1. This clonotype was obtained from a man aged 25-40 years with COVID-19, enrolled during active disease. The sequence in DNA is TGTGCCAGCAGTTACGACAGGGGAGGTAGCTATGGCTACACCTTC. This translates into CASSYDRGGSYGYTF.